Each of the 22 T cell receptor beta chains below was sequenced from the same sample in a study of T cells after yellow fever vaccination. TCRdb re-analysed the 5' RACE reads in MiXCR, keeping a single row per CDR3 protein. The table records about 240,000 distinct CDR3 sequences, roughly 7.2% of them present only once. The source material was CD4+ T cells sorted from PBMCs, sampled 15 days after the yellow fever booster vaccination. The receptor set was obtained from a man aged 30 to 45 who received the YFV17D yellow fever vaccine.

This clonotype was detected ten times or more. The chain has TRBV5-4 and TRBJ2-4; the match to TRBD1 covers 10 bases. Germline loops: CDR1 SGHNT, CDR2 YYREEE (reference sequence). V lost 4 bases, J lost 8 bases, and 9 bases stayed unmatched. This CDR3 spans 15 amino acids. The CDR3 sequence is CASSKGTGDGYIQYF. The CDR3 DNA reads TGTGCCAGCAGCAAAGGGACAGGGGACGGATACATTCAGTACTTC.

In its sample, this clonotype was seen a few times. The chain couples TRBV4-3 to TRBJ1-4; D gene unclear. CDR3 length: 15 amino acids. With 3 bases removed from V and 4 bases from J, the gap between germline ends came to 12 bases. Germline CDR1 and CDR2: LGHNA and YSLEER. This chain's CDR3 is CASSQPELGNEKLFF. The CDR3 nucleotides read TGCGCCAGCAGCCAGCCTGAGTTGGGTAATGAAAAACTGTTTTTT.

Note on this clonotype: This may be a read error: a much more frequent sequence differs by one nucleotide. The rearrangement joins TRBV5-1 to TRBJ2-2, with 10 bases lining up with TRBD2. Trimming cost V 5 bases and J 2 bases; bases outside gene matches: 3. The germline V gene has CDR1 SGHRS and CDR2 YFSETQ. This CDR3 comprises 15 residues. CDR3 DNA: TGCGCCAGCAGAACTAGCGGGGCCAACACCGGGGAGCTGTTTTTT. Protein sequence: CASRTSGANTGELFF. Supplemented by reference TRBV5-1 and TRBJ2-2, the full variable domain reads KAGVTQTPRYLIKTRGQQVTLSCSPISGHRSVSWYQQTPGQGLQFLFEYFSETQRNKGNFPGRFSGRQFSNSRSEMNVSTLELGDSALYLCASRTSGANTGELFFGEGSRLTVL.

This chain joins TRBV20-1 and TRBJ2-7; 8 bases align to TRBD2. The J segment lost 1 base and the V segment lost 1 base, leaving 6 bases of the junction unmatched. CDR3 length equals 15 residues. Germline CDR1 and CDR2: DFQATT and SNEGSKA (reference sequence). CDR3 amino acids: CSARGGGGRSYEQYF. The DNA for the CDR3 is TGCAGTGCTAGAGGTGGCGGGGGGCGGTCCTACGAGCAGTACTTC.

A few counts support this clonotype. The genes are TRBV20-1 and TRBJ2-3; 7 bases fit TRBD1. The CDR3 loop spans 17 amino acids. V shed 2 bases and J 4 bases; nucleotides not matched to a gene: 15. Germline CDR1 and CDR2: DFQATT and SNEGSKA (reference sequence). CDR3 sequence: CSARPIGKRGGADTQYF. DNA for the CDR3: TGCAGTGCTAGACCCATAGGGAAACGAGGGGGCGCAGATACGCAGTATTTT.

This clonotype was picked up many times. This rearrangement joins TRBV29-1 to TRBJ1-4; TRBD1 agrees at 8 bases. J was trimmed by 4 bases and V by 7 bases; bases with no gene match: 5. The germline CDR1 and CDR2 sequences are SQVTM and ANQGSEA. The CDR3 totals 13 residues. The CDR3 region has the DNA TGCAGCGCCACGGGACAGGTTAATGAAAAACTGTTTTTT. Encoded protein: CSATGQVNEKLFF.

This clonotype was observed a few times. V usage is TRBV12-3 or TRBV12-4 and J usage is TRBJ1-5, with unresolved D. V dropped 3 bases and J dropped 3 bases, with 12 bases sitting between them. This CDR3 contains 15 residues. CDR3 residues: CASSFEGRPNQPQHF. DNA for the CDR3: TGTGCCAGCAGTTTTGAGGGCAGGCCCAATCAGCCCCAGCATTTT.

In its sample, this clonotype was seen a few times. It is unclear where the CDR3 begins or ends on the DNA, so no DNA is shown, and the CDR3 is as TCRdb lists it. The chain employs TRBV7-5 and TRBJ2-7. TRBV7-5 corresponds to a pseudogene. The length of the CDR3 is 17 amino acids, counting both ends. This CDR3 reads CISVPEAFLFYLYEQYF.

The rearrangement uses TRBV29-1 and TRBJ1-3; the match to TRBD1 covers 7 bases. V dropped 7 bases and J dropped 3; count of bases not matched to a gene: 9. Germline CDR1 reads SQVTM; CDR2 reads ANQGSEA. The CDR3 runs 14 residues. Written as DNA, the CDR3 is TGCAGCGCCCGGCGGGACAGAAATGGAAACACCATATATTTT. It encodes CSARRDRNGNTIYF.

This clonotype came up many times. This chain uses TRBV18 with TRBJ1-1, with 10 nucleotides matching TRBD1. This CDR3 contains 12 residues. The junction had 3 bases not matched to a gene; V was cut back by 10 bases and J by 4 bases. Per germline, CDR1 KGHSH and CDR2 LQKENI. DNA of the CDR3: TGTGCCACGACAGGGGGCGGCACTGAAGCTTTCTTT. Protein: CATTGGGTEAFF.

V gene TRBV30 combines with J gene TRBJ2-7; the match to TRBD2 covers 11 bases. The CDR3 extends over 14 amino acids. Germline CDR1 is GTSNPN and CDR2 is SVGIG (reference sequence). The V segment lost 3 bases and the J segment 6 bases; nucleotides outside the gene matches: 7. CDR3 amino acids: CAWSTSGSGREQYF. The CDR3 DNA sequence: TGTGCCTGGAGCACTAGCGGGAGTGGGCGCGAGCAGTACTTC.

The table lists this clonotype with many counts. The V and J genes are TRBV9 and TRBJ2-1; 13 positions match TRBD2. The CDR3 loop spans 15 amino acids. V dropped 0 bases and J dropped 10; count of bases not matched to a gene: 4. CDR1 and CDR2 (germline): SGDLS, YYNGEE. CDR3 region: CASSVEGLAGREQFF. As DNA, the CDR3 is TGTGCCAGCAGCGTAGAGGGACTAGCGGGACGGGAGCAGTTCTTC.

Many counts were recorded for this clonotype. CDR3 amino acids: CASSYRDDRSYEQYF. The DNA of the CDR3 is TGTGCCAGCAGTTACCGCGACGACCGTTCCTACGAGCAGTACTTC. The V call is TRBV6-5, the J call TRBJ2-7; no definite D call. The CDR3 is 15 amino acids. Trimming stripped 2 bases from V and 1 base from J, with 12 bases between. CDR1 and CDR2 (germline): MNHEY, SVGAGI.

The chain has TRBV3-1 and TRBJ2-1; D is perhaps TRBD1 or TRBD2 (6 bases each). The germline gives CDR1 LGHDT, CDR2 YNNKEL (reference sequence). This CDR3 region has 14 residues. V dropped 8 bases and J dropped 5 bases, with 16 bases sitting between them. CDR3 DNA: TGTGCCAGCGGCAACAGAGGGGGGAACAATGAGCAGTTCTTC. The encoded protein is CASGNRGGNNEQFF.

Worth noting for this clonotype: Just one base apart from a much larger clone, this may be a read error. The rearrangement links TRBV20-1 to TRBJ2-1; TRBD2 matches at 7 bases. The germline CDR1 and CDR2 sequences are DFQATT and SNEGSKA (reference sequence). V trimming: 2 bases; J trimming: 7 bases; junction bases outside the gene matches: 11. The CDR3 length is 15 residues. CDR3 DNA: TGCAGTGCTAGATTTGGCGGGAGTTGTGCGAATGAGCAGTTCTTC. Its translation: CSARFGGSCANEQFF.

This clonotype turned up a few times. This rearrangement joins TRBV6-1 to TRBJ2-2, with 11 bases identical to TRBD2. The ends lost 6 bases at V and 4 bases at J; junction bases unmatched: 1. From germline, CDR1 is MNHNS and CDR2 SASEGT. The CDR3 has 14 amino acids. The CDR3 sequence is CASRGLAATGELFF. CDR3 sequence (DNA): TGTGCCAGCAGGGGACTAGCGGCCACCGGGGAGCTGTTTTTT.

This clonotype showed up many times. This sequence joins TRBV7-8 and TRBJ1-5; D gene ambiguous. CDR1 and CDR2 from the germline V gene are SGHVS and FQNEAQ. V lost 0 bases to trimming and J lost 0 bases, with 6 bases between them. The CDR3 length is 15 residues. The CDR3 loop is CASSLAVNSNQPQHF. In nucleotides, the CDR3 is TGTGCCAGCAGCTTAGCGGTGAATAGCAATCAGCCCCAGCATTTT.

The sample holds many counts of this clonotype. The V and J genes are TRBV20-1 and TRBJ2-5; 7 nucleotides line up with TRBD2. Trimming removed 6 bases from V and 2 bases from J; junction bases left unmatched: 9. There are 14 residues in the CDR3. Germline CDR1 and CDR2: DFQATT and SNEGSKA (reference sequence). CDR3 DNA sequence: TGCAGTGCGGTCCTCGGCGGGGGACAAGAGACCCAGTACTTC. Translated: CSAVLGGGQETQYF.

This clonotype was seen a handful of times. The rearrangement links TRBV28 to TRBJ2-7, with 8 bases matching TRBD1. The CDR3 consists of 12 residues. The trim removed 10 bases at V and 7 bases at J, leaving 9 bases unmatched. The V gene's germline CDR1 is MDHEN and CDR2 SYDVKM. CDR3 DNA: TGTGCCACCAACCAGGGGGCGCGGGAGCAGTACTTC. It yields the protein CATNQGAREQYF.

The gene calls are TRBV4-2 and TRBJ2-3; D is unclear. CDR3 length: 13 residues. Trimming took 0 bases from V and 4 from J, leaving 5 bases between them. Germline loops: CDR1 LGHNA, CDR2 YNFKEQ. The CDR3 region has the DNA TGTGCCAGCAGCCAAGAGCGTGCAGATACGCAGTATTTT. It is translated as CASSQERADTQYF.

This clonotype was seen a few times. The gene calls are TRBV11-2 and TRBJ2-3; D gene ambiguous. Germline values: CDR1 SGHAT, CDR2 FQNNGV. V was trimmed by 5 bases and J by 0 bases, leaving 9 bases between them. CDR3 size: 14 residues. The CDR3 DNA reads TGTGCCAGCAGCCCAAGAAAGAGCACAGATACGCAGTATTTT. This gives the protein CASSPRKSTDTQYF.

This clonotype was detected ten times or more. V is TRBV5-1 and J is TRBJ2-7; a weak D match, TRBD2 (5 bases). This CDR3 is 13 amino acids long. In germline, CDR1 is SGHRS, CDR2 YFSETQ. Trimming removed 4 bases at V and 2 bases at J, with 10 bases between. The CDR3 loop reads CASSASGTYEQYF. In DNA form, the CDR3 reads TGCGCCAGCAGCGCGAGCGGAACCTACGAGCAGTACTTC.